These 27 T cell receptor beta chains were sequenced from one sample in a study of blood T cell repertoires in COVID-19. The method was immunoSEQ multiplex PCR; TCRdb's version includes in-frame clones alone and lacks a portion of them. The top ten hold approximately 7.6% of the sample, which has roughly 300,000 clones, almost 85% seen once. The specimen sequenced was peripheral blood. These receptors originate from a human donor in a cohort sampled during active COVID-19.

The V and J genes are TRBV19 and TRBJ1-5; perhaps TRBD1 as D (6 bases). The V and J ends lost 1 base and 9 bases respectively, with 13 bases between them. CDR1 and CDR2 (germline): LNHDA, SQIVND (reference sequence). CDR3 length equals 14 residues. The CDR3 DNA reads as TGTGCCAGTAGTATAGGACAGGCCAAGGGGCCCCAGCATTTT. Its translation is CASSIGQAKGPQHF.

The chain combines TRBV6-1 with TRBJ1-2; maybe TRBD1 (5 bases). Germline loops: CDR1 MNHNS, CDR2 SASEGT. Trimming removed 0 bases from V and 4 bases from J, with 15 bases in between. The CDR3 consists of 16 residues. The CDR3 sequence is CASSEARLGLIYGYTF. The CDR3 DNA reads as TGTGCCAGCAGTGAAGCGCGCTTGGGACTGATCTATGGCTACACCTTC.

This rearrangement joins TRBV15 to TRBJ2-1, with 7 bases that match TRBD2. With V trimmed by 7 bases and J by 2 bases, 8 bases remained unmatched. The CDR3 runs to 15 residues. The germline gives CDR1 LNHNV, CDR2 YYDKDF (reference sequence). The CDR3 protein is CATTPGRVPYNEQFF. DNA for the CDR3: TGTGCCACCACCCCTGGGAGGGTCCCCTACAATGAGCAGTTCTTC.

The CDR3 DNA reads as TGTGCCAGCAGCGAAATTGGAGCCTATGGCTACACCTTC. Protein product: CASSEIGAYGYTF. The chain uses TRBV5-4 and TRBJ1-2; D not certain. The V end lost 4 bases, the J end lost 4 bases, and 11 bases lay between the germline ends. The germline V gene has CDR1 SGHNT and CDR2 YYREEE (reference sequence). The CDR3 length is 13 residues.

The V gene is TRBV27, the J gene TRBJ1-6; D remains ambiguous. The CDR3 length is 16 residues. V was cut by 3 bases and J by 9 bases, with 18 bases left in between. Germline V lookup: CDR1 MNHEY, CDR2 SMNVEV (reference sequence). CDR3 in amino acids: CASSFATGFEPSPLHF. The CDR3 DNA follows: TGTGCCAGCAGTTTCGCGACGGGATTTGAACCTTCACCCCTCCACTTT.

The chain carries TRBV6-5 and TRBJ2-1; a weak D match, TRBD1 (6 bases). Trimming cost V 6 bases and J 7 bases, with 19 bases left between them. Germline assignment: CDR1 MNHEY and CDR2 SVGAGI. The CDR3 has 15 amino acids. The CDR3 coding sequence is TGTGCCAGCAGAGTTAGGGGGACCTTAGGGAATGAGCAGTTCTTC. This codes for CASRVRGTLGNEQFF.

A few counts support this clone. CDR3 nucleotides: TGTGCCAGCAGCTTAACAGGTGAAGCTTTCTTT. Its translation: CASSLTGEAFF. This chain links TRBV7-9 with TRBJ1-1; TRBD1 might be the D (5 bases). Germline CDR1 and CDR2: SEHNR and FQNEAQ (reference sequence). The V gene lost 2 bases and the J gene lost 7 bases, with 5 bases spanning the gap. The CDR3 is 11 amino acids.

The chain recombines TRBV12-5 with TRBJ2-4; 8 nucleotides match TRBD1. V lost 5 bases to trimming and J lost 5 bases; unmatched junction nucleotides: 8. The CDR3 length is 15 residues. Germline CDR1 is LGHNT and CDR2 is FRNRAP. The CDR3 sequence is CASGTLGTGQNIQYF. The CDR3 DNA follows: TGTGCTAGTGGTACCCTCGGGACAGGACAAAACATTCAGTACTTC.

As to this clone: Distinct nucleotide sequences in the sample also encode this CDR3. V gene TRBV30 combines with J gene TRBJ1-5; TRBD1 matches at 8 bases. The CDR3 has 13 residues. The germline CDR1 and CDR2 sequences are GTSNPN and SVGIG (reference sequence). The V and J ends lost 3 bases and 4 bases, in that order; junction bases with no gene match: 2. The CDR3 DNA reads TGTGCCTGGAGCGGACAGGGAAATCAGCCCCAGCATTTT. Its protein is CAWSGQGNQPQHF.

The rearrangement uses TRBV10-3 and TRBJ2-1; TRBD2 aligns across 10 bases. V was pared by 3 bases and J by 4 bases, with 3 bases of the junction left unmatched. The germline V gene has CDR1 ENHRY and CDR2 SYGVKD. The CDR3 totals 15 residues. The CDR3 loop is CAISDGSGGYNEQFF. The CDR3 region has the DNA TGTGCCATCAGTGATGGTAGCGGGGGGTACAATGAGCAGTTCTTC.

V and J are TRBV10-3 and TRBJ1-2; no clear D. Trimming stripped 0 bases from V and 7 bases from J, with 12 bases between. Per the germline V gene, CDR1 is ENHRY and CDR2 is SYGVKD. The CDR3 spans 14 residues. DNA of the CDR3: TGTGCCATCAGTGAGTCCCCTGGACGGGGTGGCTACACCTTC. Protein sequence: CAISESPGRGGYTF.

This chain uses TRBV11-2 with TRBJ2-7; D is ambiguous. The CDR3 is 15 residues long. V lost 0 bases, J lost 0 bases, and 9 bases lay in between. In germline, CDR1 is SGHAT, CDR2 FQNNGV. The CDR3 bases are TGTGCCAGCAGCTTAGAGGCCTCCCTCTCCTACGAGCAGTACTTC. Translating gives CASSLEASLSYEQYF.

This chain links TRBV6-5 with TRBJ1-2; 7 bases are a match to TRBD1. J was trimmed by 1 base and V by 6 bases; bases with no gene match: 5. In germline, CDR1 is MNHEY, CDR2 SVGAGI. The CDR3 length is 14 residues. CDR3 loop: CASSSGGNNYGYTF. DNA for the CDR3: TGTGCCAGCAGCTCAGGGGGAAATAACTATGGCTACACCTTC.

The rearrangement links TRBV28 to TRBJ1-5; D is perhaps TRBD1 (5 bases). The CDR3 totals 17 residues. The germline V gene has CDR1 MDHEN and CDR2 SYDVKM. Trimming cost V 2 bases and J 2 bases, with 16 bases left between them. DNA for the CDR3: TGTGCCAGCAGTTTAAGGGGTTGGGCAATCCGCAATCAGCCCCAGCATTTT. As protein: CASSLRGWAIRNQPQHF.

The CDR3 DNA sequence: TGTGCCAGCAGTTGGGGGCCCTACAATGAGCAGTTCTTC. Amino acid sequence: CASSWGPYNEQFF. The genes are TRBV27 and TRBJ2-1; D may be TRBD1 (6 bases). This CDR3 has 13 residues. The germline V gene encodes CDR1 MNHEY and CDR2 SMNVEV (reference sequence). V gave up 4 bases and J gave up 2 bases, with 6 bases separating them.

The chain employs TRBV10-3 and TRBJ1-5; D might be TRBD1 (6 bases). The germline V and J ends were trimmed by 0 bases and 1 base, with 7 bases remaining between them. CDR1 is ENHRY and CDR2 is SYGVKD in the germline V gene. CDR3 length: 15 residues. CDR3 DNA: TGTGCCATCAGTGAGTCCGGGACAAGCAATCAGCCCCAGCATTTT. This sequence encodes CAISESGTSNQPQHF.

A note on this clone: Other DNA sequences of this sample code for an identical CDR3. This chain links TRBV12-3 or TRBV12-4 with TRBJ1-1, with a possible D match to TRBD1 (6 bases). The CDR3 consists of 13 residues. Trimming pared 2 bases from V and 8 bases from J, leaving 12 bases between. The CDR3 is CASSLSGGTEAFF. The DNA for the CDR3 is TGTGCCAGCAGTTTATCGGGGGGCACCGAAGCTTTCTTT.

The chain has TRBV19 and TRBJ1-5, with TRBD1 identical over 8 bases. CDR3 length equals 14 residues. Germline V gives CDR1 LNHDA, CDR2 SQIVND (reference sequence). J lost 2 bases, V lost 10 bases, and 7 bases had no gene match. As DNA, the CDR3 is TGTGCCACCGAGACAGGGGCTGGCAATCAGCCCCAGCATTTT. This translates into CATETGAGNQPQHF.

The chain carries TRBV6-5 and TRBJ2-7; 8 bases match TRBD1. This CDR3 is built from 14 residues. Germline V gene sequence: CDR1 MNHEY, CDR2 SVGAGI. Losses at the gene ends were 8 bases for V and 4 bases for J; bases not matched to a gene: 10. This CDR3 reads CASHLDREGYEQYF. The CDR3 DNA reads as TGTGCCAGCCACTTGGACAGGGAAGGGTACGAGCAGTACTTC.

This chain uses TRBV27 with TRBJ2-7, with 8 bases aligning to TRBD1. V lost 3 bases, J lost 5 bases, and 0 bases stayed unmatched. The CDR3 covers 12 residues. CDR1 is MNHEY and CDR2 is SMNVEV in the germline V gene (reference sequence). CDR3 sequence (DNA): TGTGCCAGCAGTTTGACAGGGGACGAGCAGTACTTC. Amino acid sequence: CASSLTGDEQYF.

The V and J genes are TRBV10-1 and TRBJ2-7; D is possibly TRBD1 (7 bases). Germline V gene lookup returns CDR1 WNHNN and CDR2 SYGVQD (reference sequence). The CDR3 spans 13 residues. The V end lost 6 bases, the J end lost 1 base, and 10 bases lay between the germline ends. The CDR3 nucleotides read TGCGCCAGCAGCGGGGGACAGTCCTACGAGCAGTACTTC. Its protein product is CASSGGQSYEQYF.

The chain combines TRBV11-2 with TRBJ1-6, with TRBD1 identical over 7 bases. Trimming removed 4 bases from V and 2 bases from J; junction bases left unmatched: 11. CDR1 is SGHAT and CDR2 is FQNNGV in the germline V gene. The CDR3 is 18 amino acids. The DNA for the CDR3 is TGTGCCAGCAGCTCGATAACTGACAGGGCCCCCTATAATTCACCCCTCCACTTT. Translating gives CASSSITDRAPYNSPLHF.

The rearrangement uses TRBV4-2 and TRBJ2-7; D is perhaps TRBD2 (6 bases). The germline V gene has CDR1 LGHNA and CDR2 YNFKEQ. V lost 4 bases, J lost 1 base, and 14 bases lay in between. The CDR3 is 15 amino acids. CDR3 sequence: CASSPVSGLSYEQYF. CDR3 nucleotide sequence: TGTGCCAGCAGCCCCGTAAGCGGGCTATCCTACGAGCAGTACTTC.

CDR3: CASSTTGTSGNTIYF. CDR3 bases: TGTGCCAGCAGCACAACAGGGACCTCTGGAAACACCATATATTTT. The gene calls are TRBV7-2 and TRBJ1-3; D might be TRBD1 (6 bases). This CDR3 comprises 15 residues. Germline CDR1 SGHTA, CDR2 FQGNSA. V gave up 5 bases and J gave up 0 bases, with 11 bases separating them.

CDR3 residues: CASSSNGQGTNEQFF. CDR3 nucleotides: TGTGCCAGCAGCTCCAACGGACAGGGGACCAATGAGCAGTTCTTC. The chain recombines TRBV7-9 with TRBJ2-1; the match to TRBD1 covers 9 bases. J gave up 6 bases and V 4 bases, and 7 bases lay outside the gene matches. Germline lookup yields CDR1 SEHNR and CDR2 FQNEAQ (reference sequence). CDR3 length: 15 amino acids.

The chain has TRBV3-1 (or the pseudogene TRBV3-2) and TRBJ1-2; D is ambiguous. Per germline, CDR1 LGHDT and CDR2 YNNKEL (reference sequence). The CDR3 has 14 residues. Trimming removed 3 bases at V and 0 bases at J, with 8 bases between. In DNA, the CDR3 is TGTGCCAGCAGCCAGAGCGCAACTAACTATGGCTACACCTTC. It codes for CASSQSATNYGYTF.

DNA of the CDR3: TGTGCCAGCAGTGAAGCGCTTTTGGGGGGGTCCTACAATGAGCAGTTCTTC. Its protein product is CASSEALLGGSYNEQFF. This sequence joins TRBV2 and TRBJ2-1, with 7 bases identical to TRBD2. CDR3 length: 17 amino acids. V shed 0 bases, J shed 1 base, and the junction held 6 bases outside the gene matches. Per germline, CDR1 SNHLY and CDR2 FYNNEI.